This T cell receptor (beta chain) was sequenced for a study of T cells in Graves' hyperthyroidism and ophthalmopathy. Germline V gene sequence: CDR1 MGHDK, CDR2 SYGVNS. J was trimmed by 2 bases and V by 8 bases; bases with no gene match: 14. The CDR3 runs 18 residues. General study points: The blood repertoire included most of the expanded thyroid clonotypes above 0.001.

Amplified regions were TCR beta CDR3 sequences from RNA transcripts. The HTBI primer set drove a first-round RT-PCR of the TCR CDR3. From the multiplex PCR reads, TCRdb called clonotypes with MiXCR, one entry per CDR3 protein. Of over 700,000 distinct CDR3 sequences listed, 38% are singletons. In the case of this clonotype: Its matching antigen is unknown.

This chain uses TRBV25-1 with TRBJ1-6; 8 bases map to TRBD1. Material for sequencing was blood. The source is a man aged 18 to 30 with Graves' hyperthyroidism. The CDR3 protein is CASSPHEQGETYNSPLHF. Here the CDR3 DNA reads TGTGCCAGCTCACCCCACGAACAGGGGGAAACCTATAATTCACCCCTCCACTTT.